The 2 T cell receptor beta chains in this list originate from one sample, sequenced in a study of blood T cell repertoires in COVID-19. Using immunoSEQ multiplex PCR, the repertoire was profiled, and TCRdb retains in-frame clones only, with some absent. The repertoire includes over 15,000 clones, 70% to 90% of them detected once, and 17% sits in the top ten. Sequenced: peripheral blood. Source of these receptors: a man between 65 and 85 years old with acute or convalescent COVID-19.

This rearrangement joins TRBV25-1 to TRBJ2-7; TRBD2 matches 11 bases. Germline CDR1 MGHDK, CDR2 SYGVNS. Trimming took 9 bases from V and 7 from J; bases not matched to a gene: 11. The CDR3 is 14 residues long. CDR3 sequence (DNA): TGTGCCAGTTCCGTTAGCGGGAGGGAGGGAGAGCAGTACTTC. It yields the protein CASSVSGREGEQYF.

This clone was seen only a few times. The chain employs TRBV19 and TRBJ2-7; maybe TRBD1 (7 bases). The V end was cut by 6 bases, the J end by 1 base, with 13 bases between. CDR1 is LNHDA, CDR2 SQIVND, per germline (reference sequence). This CDR3 has 14 amino acids. DNA for the CDR3: TGTGCCAGTAGATCAGGGGGGCAGTCCTACGAGCAGTACTTC. It yields the protein CASRSGGQSYEQYF.